This T cell receptor beta chain was sequenced in a study of liver allograft versus peripheral blood T cells. Study-level information: Transplanted livers held T cell receptor repertoires, and these were compared with repertoires in recipients' peripheral blood. Notes on the study in general: According to reports, the T cell receptor repertoires inside liver allografts differed from those in peripheral blood.

In this sample, this clonotype is medium-sized. Its antigen is currently unknown. From the reads, TCRdb called clonotypes with MiXCR, one entry per CDR3 protein. Of 2,800 or so distinct CDR3 sequences in the sample, around 15% were seen once. The CDR3 extends over 13 amino acids. V was trimmed by 5 bases and J by 7 bases, leaving 13 bases between them. The germline gives CDR1 SEHNR, CDR2 FQNEAQ (reference sequence). V gene TRBV7-9 combines with J gene TRBJ2-3; tentative D call: TRBD1 (5 bases). The source of this sequence is a human patient who had a liver transplant. Some T cells could come from the graft donor. The CDR3 DNA is TGTGCCAGCAGCCCCCAAAAGGGGTATACGCAGTATTTT. Amino acid sequence: CASSPQKGYTQYF.